Listed below are T cell receptor beta chains from one sample, sequenced in a study of response to subunit inactivated influenza vaccine. MiXCR, applied by TCRdb to the RT-PCR reads, yields one record per CDR3 protein. The sample includes 650,000 to 700,000 distinct CDR3 sequences, around 14% of them seen just once. This specimen was PBMCs from blood, taken 11 to 12 days after vaccination. These receptors were obtained from a man aged 45 to 65 who received an inactivated influenza vaccine. The CDR3 runs from the conserved cysteine through the conserved F or W. Fields, in order: V gene, J gene, clone size, D gene, CDR3 protein, CDR3 DNA. The D gene is left open where the match is weak. Clone size is shown for a subset of rows, as once, few, many or a class of expanded clone.

TRBV12-3/TRBV12-4,TRBJ2-7,-,TRBD1,CASSYYLQGAFYEQYF,TGTGCCAGCAGTTATTACCTCCAGGGGGCTTTTTACGAGCAGTACTTC
TRBV20-1,TRBJ2-5,-,-,CSAARQGETQYF,TGCAGTGCCGCCCGGCAGGGAGAGACCCAGTACTTC
TRBV15,TRBJ2-2,-,-,CATSRIYTGELFF,TGTGCCACCAGCAGGATATACACCGGGGAGCTGTTTTTT
TRBV12-3/TRBV12-4,TRBJ2-7,-,-,CASSFAAAYEQYF,TGTGCCAGCAGTTTTGCAGCGGCCTACGAGCAGTACTTC
TRBV29-1,TRBJ1-2,few,-,CSVEATQGWDYGYTF,TGCAGCGTTGAAGCCACCCAGGGGTGGGACTATGGCTACACCTTC
TRBV5-1,TRBJ1-1,many,-,CASSEDGTYTEAFF,TGCGCCAGCAGCGAGGACGGAACCTACACTGAAGCTTTCTTT
TRBV5-1,TRBJ2-1,-,-,CASSTGPANNEQFF,TGCGCCAGCAGCACCGGGCCTGCAAACAATGAGCAGTTCTTC
TRBV27,TRBJ1-5,few,-,CASSSEGGPQHF,TGTGCCAGCAGTTCAGAAGGGGGGCCCCAGCATTTT
TRBV10-3,TRBJ1-2,-,-,CAISGFERGYGYTF,TGTGCCATCAGTGGATTCGAGAGAGGGTATGGCTACACCTTC
TRBV5-1,TRBJ2-2,few,-,CASSSRQESGELFF,TGCGCCAGCAGCTCTCGACAGGAATCCGGGGAGCTGTTTTTT
TRBV30,TRBJ2-2,few,-,CAWSDLPWVNTGELFF,TGTGCCTGGAGTGACTTGCCCTGGGTGAACACCGGGGAGCTGTTTTTT
TRBV29-1,TRBJ2-4,many,TRBD1,CSAETGTGIQYF,TGCAGCGCCGAGACAGGGACAGGCATTCAGTACTTC
TRBV24-1,TRBJ2-7,-,TRBD2,CATSDPTSGGTDEQYF,TGTGCCACCAGTGACCCAACTAGCGGGGGGACCGACGAGCAGTACTTC
TRBV7-6,TRBJ2-7,once,-,CASSPTGKWEQYF,TGTGCCAGCAGTCCTACTGGGAAATGGGAGCAGTACTTC
TRBV4-2,TRBJ2-7,few,TRBD2,CASSQDRGLAAYEQYF,TGTGCCAGCAGCCAAGACAGGGGACTAGCGGCCTACGAGCAGTACTTC
TRBV12-3/TRBV12-4,TRBJ1-6,few,-,CASSSLGILSPLHF,TGTGCCAGCAGTTCACTCGGGATTCTTTCACCCCTCCACTTT
TRBV20-1,TRBJ2-2,few,TRBD1,CSAINRGQAGELFF,TGCAGTGCTATAAACAGGGGTCAGGCCGGGGAGCTGTTTTTT
TRBV28,TRBJ2-3,-,-,CASCDSTDTQYF,TGTGCCAGCTGTGACAGCACAGATACGCAGTATTTT
TRBV7-9,TRBJ1-5,-,TRBD1,CASSQGGTSVHF,TGTGCCAGCAGCCAGGGGGGGACTTCTGTGCATTTT
TRBV4-2,TRBJ1-4,few,-,CASSQGVGDEKLFF,TGTGCCAGCAGCCAAGGGGTAGGGGATGAAAAACTGTTTTTT
TRBV29-1,TRBJ2-5,-,TRBD1,CSALIDRVQETQYF,TGCAGCGCCCTTATTGACAGGGTCCAAGAGACCCAGTACTTC
TRBV18,TRBJ2-1,many,TRBD2,CASSPPGLAGGNEQFF,TGTGCCAGCTCACCACCGGGACTAGCGGGAGGAAATGAGCAGTTCTTC
TRBV24-1,TRBJ1-2,-,TRBD1,CATSEAPGTGVGGYTF,TGTGCCACCAGTGAGGCCCCCGGGACAGGAGTCGGAGGCTACACCTTC
TRBV7-8,TRBJ1-5,-,-,CASSLGTPHSNQPQHF,TGTGCCAGCAGCCTCGGGACACCCCATAGCAATCAGCCCCAGCATTTT
TRBV7-6,TRBJ2-1,-,TRBD2,CASSLDGGSEYNEQFF,TGTGCCAGCAGCTTAGACGGCGGGAGCGAATACAATGAGCAGTTCTTC
TRBV21-1,TRBJ2-1,few,-,CAGASSGGYNEQFF,TGTGCCGGGGCCTCTAGCGGGGGTTACAATGAGCAGTTCTTC
TRBV28,TRBJ2-3,-,-,CASSNVRGGEGPQYF,TGTGCCAGCAGTAACGTGAGGGGGGGCGAAGGTCCGCAGTATTTT
TRBV12-3/TRBV12-4,TRBJ1-5,-,-,CASSLARGDQPQHF,TGTGCCAGCAGTTTAGCGCGGGGGGACCAGCCCCAGCATTTT
TRBV6-5,TRBJ2-3,-,TRBD2,CASSYSSGRATDTQYF,TGTGCCAGCAGTTACTCGAGCGGGAGGGCCACAGATACGCAGTATTTT
TRBV5-1,TRBJ2-2,many,TRBD1,CASSLALRGLTGELFF,TGCGCCAGCAGCTTGGCTCTCAGGGGGCTAACCGGGGAGCTGTTTTTT
TRBV7-2,TRBJ2-1,few,TRBD2,CASSLGLAAGEQFF,TGTGCCAGCAGCTTGGGACTAGCGGCTGGGGAGCAGTTCTTC
TRBV9,TRBJ2-7,few,TRBD2,CASRETSGSFCRYEQYF,TGTGCCAGCAGGGAGACTAGCGGGAGTTTTTGTAGGTACGAGCAGTACTTC
TRBV11-1,TRBJ2-4,-,-,CASSLAPPGATRKNIQYF,TGTGCCAGCAGCTTAGCGCCTCCGGGGGCAACCCGCAAAAACATTCAGTACTTC
TRBV29-1,TRBJ1-2,few,TRBD1,CSVETGTGDGYTF,TGCAGCGTTGAAACCGGGACAGGAGATGGCTACACCTTC
TRBV7-3,TRBJ1-1,many,-,CASSLGASAEAFF,TGTGCCAGCAGTCTTGGGGCAAGTGCTGAAGCTTTCTTT
TRBV7-2,TRBJ2-2,few,-,CASSSLRGTGELFF,TGTGCCAGCAGCTCACTCAGGGGAACCGGGGAGCTGTTTTTT
TRBV23-1,TRBJ2-2,few,TRBD1,CASSQTPLGTGRKTGELFF,TGCGCCAGCAGTCAAACCCCTCTGGGGACAGGGAGAAAAACCGGGGAGCTGTTTTTT
TRBV5-1,TRBJ1-2,-,-,CASSATGNHGYTF,TGCGCCAGCAGCGCAACAGGGAACCATGGCTACACCTTC
TRBV5-4,TRBJ2-3,-,-,CASSLRLTGTDTQYF,TGTGCCAGCAGCTTGAGACTTACCGGGACAGATACGCAGTATTTT
TRBV6-1,TRBJ2-5,-,TRBD1,CASSGGRTGQETQYF,TGTGCCAGCAGTGGCGGAAGGACAGGGCAAGAGACCCAGTACTTC
TRBV10-3,TRBJ2-2,-,-,CAIRGPQTGELFF,TGTGCCATTCGGGGCCCACAAACGGGGGAGCTGTTTTTT
TRBV6-1,TRBJ2-5,few,TRBD2,CASSPSGGQETQYF,TGTGCCAGCAGTCCTAGCGGGGGGCAAGAGACCCAGTACTTC
TRBV27,TRBJ2-7,-,TRBD1,CASSTSGTGVEQYF,TGTGCCAGCAGTACTTCCGGGACAGGGGTCGAGCAGTACTTC
TRBV5-1,TRBJ1-1,few,-,CASSLTGENTEAFF,TGTGCCAGCAGCTTAACGGGGGAGAACACTGAAGCTTTCTTT
TRBV12-3/TRBV12-4,TRBJ2-5,-,-,CASSLSHRDWKETQYF,TGTGCCAGCAGTTTATCCCACCGGGATTGGAAAGAGACCCAGTACTTC
TRBV6-5,TRBJ1-2,-,-,CASSYREGGSYTF,TGTGCCAGCAGTTACAGAGAGGGTGGGAGCTACACCTTC
TRBV7-2,TRBJ1-3,-,-,CASSLGTLGNTIYF,TGTGCCAGCAGCCTGGGGACCCTTGGAAACACCATATATTTT
TRBV7-9,TRBJ2-5,-,TRBD1,CASSLEQGAETQYF,TGTGCCAGCAGCTTAGAACAGGGGGCCGAGACCCAGTACTTC
TRBV7-2,TRBJ1-6,few,TRBD1,CASSPYPGQGSNSPLHF,TGTGCCAGCAGCCCTTATCCGGGACAGGGGTCCAATTCACCCCTCCACTTT
TRBV6-2/TRBV6-3,TRBJ2-5,-,TRBD1,CASSYSTGWEETQYF,TGTGCCAGCAGTTACTCGACAGGGTGGGAAGAGACCCAGTACTTC
TRBV5-6,TRBJ2-1,few,-,CASSKTVEQFF,TGTGCCAGCAGCAAAACAGTTGAGCAGTTCTTC
TRBV7-9,TRBJ1-5,few,-,CASSFWPGTDSNQPQHF,TGTGCCAGCAGCTTTTGGCCGGGGACCGATAGCAATCAGCCCCAGCATTTT
TRBV12-3/TRBV12-4,TRBJ2-7,few,-,CASSLVNWNEQYF,TGTGCCAGCAGTTTGGTGAATTGGAACGAGCAGTACTTC
TRBV5-1,TRBJ2-5,few,TRBD2,CASSLGLAGIPGQETQYF,TGCGCCAGCAGCTTGGGGCTAGCGGGGATACCCGGGCAAGAGACCCAGTACTTC
TRBV6-1,TRBJ2-1,-,-,CASSPTGTPLTVHEQFF,TGTGCCAGCAGCCCTACCGGGACTCCCCTAACAGTCCATGAGCAGTTCTTC
TRBV11-2,TRBJ2-5,few,-,CASSFLAETQYF,TGTGCCAGCAGCTTCCTAGCAGAGACCCAGTACTTC
TRBV5-5,TRBJ2-1,-,-,CASSSPGRRSSYNEQFF,TGTGCCAGCAGCTCACCGGGACGCCGAAGCTCCTACAATGAGCAGTTCTTC
TRBV10-2,TRBJ2-3,-,TRBD2,CASSESTGGGVTQYF,TGCGCCAGCAGTGAGTCGACGGGCGGGGGGGTTACGCAGTATTTT
TRBV20-1,TRBJ2-3,-,-,CSARGRQSTDTQYF,TGCAGTGCGAGAGGTCGACAGAGCACAGATACGCAGTATTTT